This T cell receptor beta chain was captured in a study of cytomegalovirus exposure and HLA in healthy donors. In the PCR, 60 Vbeta and 13 Jbeta primers were used. Using immunoSEQ multiplex PCR, the repertoire was profiled, and TCRdb retains in-frame clones only, with some absent. The sample has roughly 200,000 clones, roughly 80% seen once; the top ten hold approximately 2.5%. The source is a man aged 55 to 70 in good health and CMV-seronegative. The material sequenced was PBMCs.

The CDR3 region has the DNA TGCGCCAGCAGCTTGGCCGGGACAGGGGTGAACGAGCAGTACTTC. Protein: CASSLAGTGVNEQYF. The J gene is TRBJ2-7, the V gene TRBV5-1; 10 positions match TRBD1. The CDR3 extends over 15 amino acids. Germline V gives CDR1 SGHRS, CDR2 YFSETQ. J lost 5 bases, V lost 0 bases, and 5 bases had no gene match.